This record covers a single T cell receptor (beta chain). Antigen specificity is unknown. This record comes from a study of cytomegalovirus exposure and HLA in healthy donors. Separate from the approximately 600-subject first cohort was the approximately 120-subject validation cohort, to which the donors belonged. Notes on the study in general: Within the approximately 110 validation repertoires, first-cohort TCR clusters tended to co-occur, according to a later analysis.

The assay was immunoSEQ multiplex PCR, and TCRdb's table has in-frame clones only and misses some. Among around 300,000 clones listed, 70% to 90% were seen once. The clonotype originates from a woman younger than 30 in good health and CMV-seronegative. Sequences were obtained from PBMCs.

CDR3 sequence reads: CASEEGPGYTF. CDR3 in DNA: TGTGCCAGCGAGGAGGGGCCCGGCTACACCTTC. The rearrangement links TRBV28 to TRBJ1-2; perhaps TRBD1 as D (5 bases). This CDR3 has 11 amino acids. The germline V and J ends were trimmed by 8 bases and 8 bases, with 12 bases remaining between them. Germline lookup yields CDR1 MDHEN and CDR2 SYDVKM.